The 9 T cell receptor beta chains reported below all come from one sample, sequenced in a study of T cells in Graves' hyperthyroidism and ophthalmopathy. Amplification yielded TCR beta CDR3 regions, with RNA transcripts as the source. The TCR CDR3 first-round RT-PCR relied on the HTBI primer set. Each CDR3 protein is one row after TCRdb ran MiXCR on the multiplex PCR reads. The repertoire includes 600,000 or so distinct CDR3 sequences, around 42% of them detected once, and about 7.9% sits in the top ten. Sequenced sample: peripheral blood or thyroid tissue (not recorded which). Receptor source: a woman younger than 30 with Graves' hyperthyroidism.

The chain has TRBV7-9 and TRBJ1-2; TRBD1 agrees at 9 bases. Germline V gives CDR1 SEHNR, CDR2 FQNEAQ (reference sequence). This CDR3 comprises 15 residues. After removal of 8 bases from V and 0 bases from J, the junction contained 7 bases not matched to a gene. Here the CDR3 DNA reads TGTGCCAGCCGGGACAGGGAAGGAGCTAACTATGGCTACACCTTC. Amino acids: CASRDREGANYGYTF.

Details on this clonotype: One end of the junction varies from germline; a read error may be responsible. The chain uses TRBV5-1 and TRBJ2-5; TRBD2 matches 7 bases. Germline V CDR1 and CDR2: SGHRS, YFSETQ. CDR3 length: 15 amino acids. For the CDR3, the DNA is TGTGCCAGCAGCTATTCTAGCGGACCGCAAGAGACCCAGTACTTC. It specifies CASSYSSGPQETQYF.

This clonotype has just a few counts. The chain carries TRBV4-1 and TRBJ1-5; D is unclear. V shed 2 bases and J shed 3 bases, with 8 bases lying between them. This CDR3 is 14 amino acids long. Germline V gene sequence: CDR1 MGHRA, CDR2 YSYEKL. CDR3: CASSQRQDNQPQHF. In DNA, the CDR3 is TGCGCCAGCAGCCAACGACAAGACAATCAGCCCCAGCATTTT.

The CDR3 protein is CASSSGGHKTQYF. Here the CDR3 DNA reads TGTGCCAGCAGCTCAGGGGGCCATAAGACCCAGTACTTC. The chain joins TRBV7-9 to TRBJ2-5; the match to TRBD1 covers 8 bases. In germline, CDR1 is SEHNR, CDR2 FQNEAQ (reference sequence). This CDR3 region has 13 residues. V trimming: 4 bases; J trimming: 6 bases; junction bases outside the gene matches: 4.

The rearrangement links TRBV10-3 to TRBJ2-5; TRBD2 is a possible D gene (6 bases). The V end was cut by 0 bases, the J end by 4 bases, with 18 bases between. Per the germline V gene, CDR1 is ENHRY and CDR2 is SYGVKD. The CDR3 sequence is 17 residues long. This CDR3 is CAISESRGVTGAETQYF. CDR3 nucleotide sequence: TGTGCCATCAGTGAGTCAAGAGGAGTGACGGGAGCAGAGACCCAGTACTTC.

This clonotype was seen more than once but under ten times. The chain joins TRBV7-6 to TRBJ2-7; D uncertain. Trimming shortened V by 8 bases and J by 0 bases, and 5 bases separated the two germline ends. There are 11 residues in the CDR3. Germline V lookup: CDR1 SGHVS, CDR2 FNYEAQ. The CDR3 spells CASGPSYEQYF. The CDR3 region has the DNA TGTGCCAGCGGGCCCTCCTACGAGCAGTACTTC. Looking up the rest from reference TRBV7-6 and TRBJ2-7 gives the full variable domain: GAGVSQSPRYKVTKRGQDVALRCDPISGHVSLYWYRQALGQGPEFLTYFNYEAQQDKSGLPNDRFSAERPEGSISTLTIQRTEQRDSAMYRCASGPSYEQYFGPGTRLTVT.

The chain has TRBV2 and TRBJ2-7, with 7 bases lining up with TRBD2. V gave up 4 bases and J gave up 7 bases; unmatched junction bases: 7. Germline values: CDR1 SNHLY, CDR2 FYNNEI. The CDR3 is 13 amino acids. CDR3 bases: TGTGCCAGCAGTGGGGGACTACGCAATGAGCAGTACTTC. It specifies CASSGGLRNEQYF.

This rearrangement joins TRBV20-1 to TRBJ2-5; 10 nucleotides agree with TRBD1. This CDR3 is built from 15 residues. Germline lookup yields CDR1 DFQATT and CDR2 SNEGSKA (reference sequence). The ends lost 1 base at V and 5 bases at J; junction bases unmatched: 7. The CDR3: CSARGTGGRRETQYF. CDR3 DNA: TGCAGTGCTAGAGGGACAGGGGGGAGACGGGAGACCCAGTACTTC.

With respect to this clonotype: One base away lies a much larger clone, so this may be a sequencing read error. The J gene is TRBJ1-4, the V gene TRBV29-1, with 7 bases matching TRBD1. In germline, CDR1 is SQVTM, CDR2 ANQGSEA. The CDR3 is made up of 11 amino acids. The CDR3 loop is CSVDRNEILFF. Here the CDR3 DNA reads TGCAGCGTGGACAGGAATGAAATACTGTTTTTT. The whole variable domain, filled in from reference TRBV29-1 and TRBJ1-4, reads SAVISQKPSRDICQRGTSLTIQCQVDSQVTMMFWYRQQPGQSLTLIATANQGSEATYESGFVIDKFPISRPNLTFSTLTVSNMSPEDSSIYLCSVDRNEILFFGSGTQLSVL.